The present T cell receptor (beta chain) was sequenced within a study of CD8 T cells in Susac syndrome. Study observations and caveats: It was acknowledged by the study that relatively few individuals were included in its TCR sequencing and HLA analysis.

Details on this clonotype: Antigen: not known.

With random hexamers, roughly 0.45 to 1 ug RNA was reverse transcribed. TCRdb fed the immunoSEQ multiplex PCR reads into MiXCR, producing one record per CDR3 protein. The sample lists about 130,000 distinct CDR3 sequences; 90% to 95% were seen once. Healthy donors, matched for age and sex, constituted the control group. The CDR3 covers 15 residues. Unmatched junction bases numbered 8, after V lost 1 base and J lost 7 bases. Germline V gene sequence: CDR1 MNHEY, CDR2 SVGAGI. The origin of this receptor is a human donor in good health. What was sequenced was CD4+ T cells from PBMCs. The rearrangement links TRBV6-5 to TRBJ2-7; 9 bases are shared with TRBD1. For the CDR3, the DNA is TGTGCCAGCAGTTACTTGGGACAGGGACACGGGGAGCAGTACTTC. Amino acids: CASSYLGQGHGEQYF.